These 10 T cell receptor beta chains share one sample of origin, sequenced in a study of T cells in Graves' hyperthyroidism and ophthalmopathy. RNA transcripts provided the source from which TCR beta CDR3 regions were amplified. First-round RT-PCR with HTBI primers amplified the TCR CDR3 region. MiXCR was run by TCRdb on the multiplex PCR reads, yielding one entry per CDR3 protein. The data show hundreds of thousands of distinct CDR3 sequences, with roughly a quarter seen just once and 11% held by the top ten. Sample: blood. The receptors shown here come from a woman aged 30 to 39 with Graves' ophthalmopathy.

The chain has TRBV6-2 or TRBV6-3 and TRBJ2-7; 8 bases match TRBD2. Germline V CDR1 and CDR2: MNHEY, SVGEGT. The trim removed 5 bases at V and 6 bases at J, leaving 6 bases unmatched. The length of the CDR3 is 13 residues. The CDR3 is CASSPVGGAEQYF. The DNA for the CDR3 is TGTGCCAGCAGTCCCGTCGGGGGGGCCGAGCAGTACTTC.

The chain's CDR3 is CASSWGQFQETQYF. The CDR3 nucleotides are TGTGCCAGCAGTTGGGGACAGTTCCAAGAGACCCAGTACTTC. This chain links TRBV27 with TRBJ2-5; 7 nucleotides agree with TRBD1. V gave up 4 bases and J gave up 1 base; unmatched junction bases: 3. Germline CDR1 MNHEY, CDR2 SMNVEV (reference sequence). The CDR3 sequence is 14 residues long.

About this clonotype: The conserved final phenylalanine or tryptophan is absent from the CDR3, which likely points to a read error. This rearrangement joins TRBV5-1 to TRBJ2-2; 8 bases match TRBD2. The CDR3 covers 17 residues. Trimming took 0 bases from V and 1 from J; bases not matched to a gene: 5. Per the germline V gene, CDR1 is SGHRS and CDR2 is YFSETQ. CDR3 region: CASSLAGGRVNTGELFC. The DNA for the CDR3 is TGCGCCAGCAGCTTGGCGGGGGGGCGAGTGAACACCGGGGAGCTGTTTTGT.

This chain joins TRBV6-5 and TRBJ1-1, with 8 bases matching TRBD1. With 2 bases clipped from V and 5 bases from J, the junction kept 7 bases outside the gene matches. The CDR3 is 15 residues long. The germline V gene has CDR1 MNHEY and CDR2 SVGAGI. CDR3 loop: CASSYARTGWTEAFF. CDR3 nucleotides: TGTGCCAGCAGTTACGCCCGGACAGGGTGGACTGAAGCTTTCTTT.

The table lists this clonotype with many counts. V gene TRBV12-3 or TRBV12-4 combines with J gene TRBJ2-7, with TRBD2 as a possible D gene (6 bases). The CDR3 loop spans 15 amino acids. Trimming stripped 6 bases from V and 0 bases from J, with 15 bases between. CDR3 in DNA: TGTGCCAGCAGCCCTTCGGGGGTAAGCTCCTACGAGCAGTACTTC. It yields the protein CASSPSGVSSYEQYF.

This clonotype showed up many times. The chain is built from TRBV12-3 or TRBV12-4 and TRBJ2-7; the match to TRBD1 covers 11 bases. V was clipped by 5 bases and J by 2 bases; unmatched bases: 5. This CDR3 has 15 residues. This chain's CDR3 is CASSTGQGAAYEQYF. In DNA, the CDR3 is TGTGCCAGCAGTACTGGACAGGGGGCGGCCTACGAGCAGTACTTC.

This clonotype occurred many times. The CDR3 DNA is TGTGCCAGCAGTTTACGGGGGAGCTCCTATAATTCACCCCTCCACTTT. Protein sequence: CASSLRGSSYNSPLHF. The gene calls are TRBV28 and TRBJ1-6; possible D gene TRBD1, 5 bases. CDR1 is MDHEN and CDR2 is SYDVKM in the germline V gene. Trimming left V 2 bases short and J 0 bases short, with 8 bases between. This CDR3 has 16 amino acids.

This clonotype was counted many times. The chain links TRBV6-1 to TRBJ1-1; TRBD1 might be the D (5 bases). Germline loops: CDR1 MNHNS, CDR2 SASEGT. V was trimmed by 8 bases and J by 0 bases, leaving 10 bases between them. This CDR3 region has 13 residues. The CDR3 DNA sequence: TGTGCCAGCTGGCGGGGGATGAACACTGAAGCTTTCTTT. This gives the protein CASWRGMNTEAFF.

Many counts were recorded for this clonotype. This chain links TRBV5-1 with TRBJ2-2, with D hard to call. Germline CDR1 reads SGHRS; CDR2 reads YFSETQ. The CDR3 is made up of 15 amino acids. V was trimmed by 0 bases and J by 4 bases, leaving 10 bases between them. The CDR3 DNA is TGCGCCAGCAGCTTGGGTGGTCCTGCCACCGGGGAGCTGTTTTTT. This sequence encodes CASSLGGPATGELFF.

This clonotype was counted many times. This chain links TRBV7-9 with TRBJ1-1; no clear D gene. V lost 0 bases to trimming and J lost 4 bases, with 12 bases between them. The CDR3 consists of 15 residues. Germline V lookup: CDR1 SEHNR, CDR2 FQNEAQ (reference sequence). In DNA, the CDR3 is TGTGCCAGCAGCTTAGCGGTCCCAGGTGGCACTGAAGCTTTCTTT. This gives the protein CASSLAVPGGTEAFF.